This record concerns one TCR beta chain sequence. What it binds is unknown. The sample originates from a study of shared clonotypes between healthy human individuals. Regarding the study as a whole: Among non-shared clonotypes, generation probabilities were lower than among those shared by all four donors.

For sorted subsets, approximately 0.2 ug DNA per replicate equaled 33,000 or so T cell genomes. In the original processing: Owing to the provision of junction-only sequences devoid of quality scores by immunoSEQ, filtering differed. Some clones are missing from TCRdb's copy, which holds only in-frame ones; the method was immunoSEQ multiplex PCR. V and J calls and clone size are copied from that table; D and trimming were computed from the DNA. This sample yields roughly 320,000 clones, of which around 86% are seen a single time; roughly 15% belongs to the top ten. The donors were all Caucasian adults (living in Nashville, Tennessee). The CDR3 has 17 amino acids. Germline V CDR1 and CDR2: LNHDA, SQIVND (reference sequence). V lost 5 bases and J lost 2; bases outside the gene matches: 12.

This clonotype originated in a man aged 18-30 years in good health. The genes are TRBV19 and TRBJ2-1; TRBD2 matches 7 bases. Sample: memory CD8+ T cells sorted from blood. As for subset: CD45RO+ cells pooled with CCR7-negative TemRA cells. CDR3 nucleotides: TGTGCCAGTAGTCTCCCCTGGGCGGGGGATCCCTACAATGAGCAGTTCTTC. Its translation is CASSLPWAGDPYNEQFF.